The sequence of this T cell receptor (beta chain) was determined in a study of CD8 T cells in ankylosing spondylitis (dated by TCRdb to 2017 to 2019). The study in broad terms: The study profiled T cell receptor beta repertoires in healthy donors and ankylosing spondylitis patients to find disease-linked TCR variants. Peripheral blood was sampled, and synovial fluid was additionally collected from ankylosing spondylitis patients. The whole study cohort included 108 healthy donors and over 20 ankylosing spondylitis patients. Results and caveats for the whole study, not just this receptor: The disease-linked clones had a CD8+ phenotype and were found at relatively low frequencies in peripheral blood. A TCR beta motif made up of several highly homologous amino acid variants appeared to be characteristic of blood from ankylosing spondylitis patients. Some TCR beta motif variants had previously been reported in synovial fluid and blood of reactive arthritis patients, which suggested common disease-initiation mechanisms. The disease-linked clones were reported as significantly enriched in matched synovial fluid samples from ankylosing spondylitis patients.

In the case of this clonotype: Its antigen target is currently unknown. There are no base qualities to consult, and no much larger clone falls within one base.

Compared with germline, V lacks 4 bases and J lacks 5 bases; bases without a gene match: 8. Taken from the germline V gene (reference sequence), the CDR1 and CDR2 loops are SEHNR and FQNEAQ. Its CDR3 holds 15 amino acids, cysteine through phenylalanine. Only CDR3 DNA is held: 45 bases, read in frame from base 1. The reads were generated on an Illumina HiSeq 2500. Quantitative 5'-RACE with molecular barcodes was used to prepare TCR beta libraries. On the authors' methods: To identify disease-linked TCR variants, a new computational method was used, one built on a probabilistic model of VDJ rearrangement. Using fastp at Q25 and MiXCR, TCRdb reprocessed the public reads and kept productive beta chains. Under each unique CDR3 protein, matching rows form one entry showing the most common genes and DNA. These V and J calls are TCRdb output, not the study's own analysis. The sample table holds roughly 700,000 distinct CDR3 sequences, of which over 15% were seen once. Over 15% of the sample goes to the ten largest clones.

The sequence was obtained from a male donor with ankylosing spondylitis. Sequenced: blood, either unsorted or a sorted T cell fraction (not recorded which). The sequence joins TRBV7-9 to TRBJ2-1, and TRBD1 aligns with 7 junction nucleotides. The CDR3 in this case is CASSSRDSLNNEQFF. The bases are TGTGCCAGCAGCTCCCGGGACAGCCTGAACAATGAGCAGTTCTTC.